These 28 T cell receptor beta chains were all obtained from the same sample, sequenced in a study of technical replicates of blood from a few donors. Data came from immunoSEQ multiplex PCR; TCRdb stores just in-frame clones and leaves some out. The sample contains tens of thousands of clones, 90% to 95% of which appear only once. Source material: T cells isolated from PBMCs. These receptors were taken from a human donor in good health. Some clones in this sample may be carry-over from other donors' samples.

CDR3 protein: CASSRTGGVEKLFF. As DNA, the CDR3 is TGTGCCAGCAGCCGGACAGGGGGCGTTGAAAAACTGTTTTTT. This chain uses TRBV7-2 with TRBJ1-4, with 11 bases that match TRBD1. Germline CDR1 reads SGHTA; CDR2 reads FQGNSA. The V and J ends lost 5 bases and 7 bases, in that order; junction bases with no gene match: 3. The CDR3 consists of 14 residues.

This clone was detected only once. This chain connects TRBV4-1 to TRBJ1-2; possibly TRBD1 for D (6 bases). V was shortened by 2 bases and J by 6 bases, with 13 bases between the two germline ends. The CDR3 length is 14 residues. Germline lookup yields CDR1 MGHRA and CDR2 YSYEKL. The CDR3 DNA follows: TGCGCCAGCAGCCAATATCGGGGGGCTGATGGCTACACCTTC. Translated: CASSQYRGADGYTF.

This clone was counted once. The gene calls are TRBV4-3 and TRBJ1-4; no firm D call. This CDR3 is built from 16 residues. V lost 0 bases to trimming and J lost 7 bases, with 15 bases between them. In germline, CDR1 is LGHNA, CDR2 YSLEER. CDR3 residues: CASSQDAAGLSEKLFF. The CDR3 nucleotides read TGCGCCAGCAGCCAAGATGCGGCCGGTTTAAGTGAAAAACTGTTTTTT.

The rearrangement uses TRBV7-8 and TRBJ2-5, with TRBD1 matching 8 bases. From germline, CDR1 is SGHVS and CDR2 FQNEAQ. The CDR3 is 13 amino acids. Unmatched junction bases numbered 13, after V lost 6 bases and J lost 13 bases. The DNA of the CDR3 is TGTGCCAGCAGTCACCGACAGGGGCCCTTTTTGTACTTC. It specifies CASSHRQGPFLYF.

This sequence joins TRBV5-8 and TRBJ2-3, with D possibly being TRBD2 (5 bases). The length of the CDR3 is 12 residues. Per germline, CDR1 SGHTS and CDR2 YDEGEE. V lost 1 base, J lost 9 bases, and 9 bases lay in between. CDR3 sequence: CASSLWERTQYF. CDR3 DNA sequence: TGTGCCAGCAGCTTGTGGGAGCGAACGCAGTATTTT.

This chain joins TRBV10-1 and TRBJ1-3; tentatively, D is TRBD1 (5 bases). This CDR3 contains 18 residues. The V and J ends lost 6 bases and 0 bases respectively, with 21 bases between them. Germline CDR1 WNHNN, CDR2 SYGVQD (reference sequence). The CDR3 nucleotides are TGCGCCAGCAGGAGGACGGAGTTGACAGCCACCTCTGGAAACACCATATATTTT. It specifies CASRRTELTATSGNTIYF.

The CDR3 DNA follows: TGCAGCGTTGAGGCAGGGGGCGTCTATGGCTACACCTTC. Translation gives CSVEAGGVYGYTF. V usage is TRBV29-1 and J usage is TRBJ1-2; TRBD1 agrees at 8 bases. This CDR3 spans 13 amino acids. Germline V gives CDR1 SQVTM, CDR2 ANQGSEA. J gave up 4 bases and V 3 bases, and 4 bases lay outside the gene matches.

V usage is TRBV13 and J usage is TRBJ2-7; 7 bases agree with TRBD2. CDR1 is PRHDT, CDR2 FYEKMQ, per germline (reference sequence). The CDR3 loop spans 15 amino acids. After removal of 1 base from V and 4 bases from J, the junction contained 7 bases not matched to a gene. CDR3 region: CASSLVAGVGYEQYF. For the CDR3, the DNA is TGTGCCAGCAGCTTAGTGGCGGGAGTGGGGTACGAGCAGTACTTC.

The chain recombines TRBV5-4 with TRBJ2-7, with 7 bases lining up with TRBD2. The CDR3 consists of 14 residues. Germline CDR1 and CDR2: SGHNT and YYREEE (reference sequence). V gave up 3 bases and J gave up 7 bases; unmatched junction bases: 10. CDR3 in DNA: TGTGCCAGCAGCTCCCTTGGCGGGAGTGGGGAGCAGTACTTC. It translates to CASSSLGGSGEQYF. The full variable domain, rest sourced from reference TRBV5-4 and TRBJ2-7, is ETGVTQSPTHLIKTRGQQVTLRCSSQSGHNTVSWYQQALGQGPQFIFQYYREEENGRGNFPPRFSGLQFPNYSSELNVNALELDDSALYLCASSSLGGSGEQYFGPGTRLTVT.

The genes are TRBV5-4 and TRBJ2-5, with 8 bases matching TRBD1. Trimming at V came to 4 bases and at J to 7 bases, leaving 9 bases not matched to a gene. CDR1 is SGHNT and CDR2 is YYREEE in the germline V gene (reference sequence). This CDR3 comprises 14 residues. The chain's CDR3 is CASSPDRAKATQYF. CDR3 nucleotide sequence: TGTGCCAGCAGCCCGGACAGGGCCAAGGCGACCCAGTACTTC.

The CDR3 spells CASSFDRSSNQPQHF. For the CDR3, the DNA is TGCGCCAGCAGCTTCGACAGATCTAGCAATCAGCCCCAGCATTTT. V is TRBV5-1 and J is TRBJ1-5, with a tentative D call TRBD1 (5 bases). The CDR3 runs 15 residues. The germline CDR1 and CDR2 sequences are SGHRS and YFSETQ. Trimming cost V 2 bases and J 0 bases, with 9 bases left between them.

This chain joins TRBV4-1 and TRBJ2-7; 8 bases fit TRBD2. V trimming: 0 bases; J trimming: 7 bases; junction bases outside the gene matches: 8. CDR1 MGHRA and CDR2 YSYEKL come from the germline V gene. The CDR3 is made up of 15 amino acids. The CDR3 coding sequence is TGCGCCAGCAGCCAAGACGGGAGGGCAAGTACGGAGCAGTACTTC. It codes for CASSQDGRASTEQYF.

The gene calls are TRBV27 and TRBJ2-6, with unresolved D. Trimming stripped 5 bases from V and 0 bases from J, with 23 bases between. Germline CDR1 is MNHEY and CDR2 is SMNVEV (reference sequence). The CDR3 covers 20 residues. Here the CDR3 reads CASSNSARLSPLSGANVLTF. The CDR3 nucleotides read TGTGCCAGCAGTAACTCGGCGAGGTTGAGTCCTCTCTCTGGGGCCAACGTCCTGACTTTC.

The CDR3 loop is CASSPFPEVRGGTGELFF. In nucleotides, the CDR3 is TGTGCCAGCAGCCCCTTCCCGGAGGTCCGGGGAGGGACCGGGGAGCTGTTTTTT. The genes are TRBV7-3 and TRBJ2-2, with TRBD2 matching 7 bases. CDR3 length: 18 amino acids. The V gene end was trimmed by 5 bases and the J gene end by 5 bases; junction bases not matched to a gene: 17. Germline lookup yields CDR1 SGHTA and CDR2 FQGTGA.

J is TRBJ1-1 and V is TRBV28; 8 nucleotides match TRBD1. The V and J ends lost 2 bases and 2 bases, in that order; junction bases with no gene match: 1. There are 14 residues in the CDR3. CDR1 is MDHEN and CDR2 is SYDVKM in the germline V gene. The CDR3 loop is CASSLPGGNTEAFF. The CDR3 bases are TGTGCCAGCAGTTTACCAGGGGGCAACACTGAAGCTTTCTTT.

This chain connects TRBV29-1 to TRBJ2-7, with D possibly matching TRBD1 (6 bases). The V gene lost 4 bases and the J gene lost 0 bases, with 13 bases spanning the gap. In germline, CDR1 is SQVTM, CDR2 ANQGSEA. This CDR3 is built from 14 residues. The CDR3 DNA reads TGCAGCGTTGGCGGACAGTCTCTCTCCTACGAGCAGTACTTC. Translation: CSVGGQSLSYEQYF.

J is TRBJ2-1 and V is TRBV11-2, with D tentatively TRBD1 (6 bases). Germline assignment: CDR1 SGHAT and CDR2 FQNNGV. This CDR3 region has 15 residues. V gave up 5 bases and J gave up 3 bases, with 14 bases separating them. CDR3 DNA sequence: TGTGCCAGCAGCCTGCGGCAGGGGATCTACAATGAGCAGTTCTTC. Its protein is CASSLRQGIYNEQFF.

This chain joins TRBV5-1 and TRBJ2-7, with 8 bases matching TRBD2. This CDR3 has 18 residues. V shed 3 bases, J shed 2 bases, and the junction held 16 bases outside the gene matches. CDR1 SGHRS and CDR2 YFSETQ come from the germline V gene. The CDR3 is CASSSVSGRREAAYEQYF. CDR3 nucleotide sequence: TGCGCCAGCAGCTCCGTTTCGGGTAGGCGGGAGGCCGCCTACGAGCAGTACTTC.

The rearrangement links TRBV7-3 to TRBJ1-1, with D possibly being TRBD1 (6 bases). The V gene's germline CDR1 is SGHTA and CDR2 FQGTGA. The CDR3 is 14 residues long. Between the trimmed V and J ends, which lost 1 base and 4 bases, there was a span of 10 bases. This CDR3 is CASSLREGGTEAFF. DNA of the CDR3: TGTGCCAGCAGCTTAAGGGAGGGGGGCACTGAAGCTTTCTTT.

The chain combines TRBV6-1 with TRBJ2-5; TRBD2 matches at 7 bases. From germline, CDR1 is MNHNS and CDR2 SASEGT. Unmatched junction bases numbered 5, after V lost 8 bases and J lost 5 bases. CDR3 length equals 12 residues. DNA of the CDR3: TGTGCCAGCGGGGGGGGGTATGAGACCCAGTACTTC. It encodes CASGGGYETQYF.

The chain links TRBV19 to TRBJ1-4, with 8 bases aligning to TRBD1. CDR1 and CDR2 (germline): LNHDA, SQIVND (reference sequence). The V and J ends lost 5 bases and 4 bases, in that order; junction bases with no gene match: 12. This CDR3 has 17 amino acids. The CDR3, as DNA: TGTGCCAGTAGTGCCTATGCCCCGGGACAGGTTAATGAAAAACTGTTTTTT. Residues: CASSAYAPGQVNEKLFF.

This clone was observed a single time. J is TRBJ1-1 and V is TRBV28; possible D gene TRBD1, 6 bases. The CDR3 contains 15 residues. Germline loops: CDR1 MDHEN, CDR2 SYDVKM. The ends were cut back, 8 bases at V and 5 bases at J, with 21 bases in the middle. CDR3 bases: TGTGCCAGCGAAGGTGGGGACATCGTGGGGACTGAAGCTTTCTTT. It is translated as CASEGGDIVGTEAFF.

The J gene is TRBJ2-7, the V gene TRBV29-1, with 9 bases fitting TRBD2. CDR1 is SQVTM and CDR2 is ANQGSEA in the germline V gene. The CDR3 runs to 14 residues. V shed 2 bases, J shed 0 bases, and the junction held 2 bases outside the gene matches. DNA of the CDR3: TGCAGCGTTGAACTACTAGCGGGCTCCTACGAGCAGTACTTC. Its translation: CSVELLAGSYEQYF.

CDR3 bases: TGTGCCAGCAGCCGGGAGTTCACCTACGAGCAGTACTTC. It codes for CASSREFTYEQYF. The chain has TRBV7-9 and TRBJ2-7, with D tentatively TRBD2 (6 bases). There are 13 residues in the CDR3. Germline V gene data show CDR1 as SEHNR and CDR2 as FQNEAQ (reference sequence). Between the trimmed V and J ends, which lost 5 bases and 2 bases, there was a span of 10 bases. Variable domain in full (rest from reference TRBV7-9 and TRBJ2-7): DTGVSQNPRHKITKRGQNVTFRCDPISEHNRLYWYRQTLGQGPEFLTYFQNEAQLEKSRLLSDRFSAERPKGSFSTLEIQRTEQGDSAMYLCASSREFTYEQYFGPGTRLTVT.

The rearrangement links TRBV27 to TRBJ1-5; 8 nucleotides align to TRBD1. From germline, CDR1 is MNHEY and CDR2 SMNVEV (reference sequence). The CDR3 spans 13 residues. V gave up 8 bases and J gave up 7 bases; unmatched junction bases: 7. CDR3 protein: CASGGTGGQPQHF. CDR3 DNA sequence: TGTGCCAGCGGTGGGACAGGAGGGCAGCCCCAGCATTTT.

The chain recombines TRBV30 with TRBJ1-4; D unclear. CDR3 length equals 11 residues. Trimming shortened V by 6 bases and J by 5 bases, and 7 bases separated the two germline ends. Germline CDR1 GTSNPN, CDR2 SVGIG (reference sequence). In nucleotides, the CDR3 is TGTGCCTGTCAGGCAAATGAAAAACTGTTTTTT. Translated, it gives CACQANEKLFF. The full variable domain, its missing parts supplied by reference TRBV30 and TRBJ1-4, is SQTIHQWPATLVQPVGSPLSLECTVEGTSNPNLYWYRQAAGRGLQLLFYSVGIGQISSEVPQNLSASRPQDRQFILSSKKLLLSDSGFYLCACQANEKLFFGSGTQLSVL.

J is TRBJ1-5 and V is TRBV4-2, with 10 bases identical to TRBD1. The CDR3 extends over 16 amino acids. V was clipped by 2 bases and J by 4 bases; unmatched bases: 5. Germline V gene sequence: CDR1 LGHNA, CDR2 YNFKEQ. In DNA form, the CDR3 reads TGTGCCAGCAGCCAAACTCCGGGACAGGGGAATCAGCCCCAGCATTTT. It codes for CASSQTPGQGNQPQHF.

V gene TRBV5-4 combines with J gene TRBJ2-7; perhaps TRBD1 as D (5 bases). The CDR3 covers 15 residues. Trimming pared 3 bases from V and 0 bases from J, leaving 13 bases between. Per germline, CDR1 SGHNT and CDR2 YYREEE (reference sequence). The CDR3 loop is CASSYDSERSYEQYF. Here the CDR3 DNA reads TGTGCCAGCAGCTATGACAGCGAACGCTCCTACGAGCAGTACTTC.